A single sample is the source of the 9 T cell receptor beta chains below, sequenced in a study of blood T cells in healthy people across ages (dated by TCRdb to between 2015 and 2016). Receptor libraries were prepared by 5' RACE. Sequencing used an Illumina HiSeq 2500. A second PCR of roughly 7 to 11 cycles was performed with a sample-barcoded 5' primer and a J-beta primer mix. The public reads were reanalyzed by TCRdb: fastp trimming at Q25, MiXCR alignment, in-frame beta chains only. Identical CDR3 proteins give one entry, which carries the most common genes and DNA. Counted in this sample were 800,000 or so distinct CDR3 sequences; 20% to 30% of them appeared once. In total, the top ten clones hold approximately 4% of the sample. Separately, the same data were catalogued under a study of T cells of mothers and their children.

The sequenced sample was blood. The receptors here all came from a boy under 18 in good health.

This clonotype was seen only a few times. Relative to the germline gene, one junction end is altered; a read error may explain this. The rearrangement uses TRBV11-2 and TRBJ2-3; D is perhaps TRBD1 (6 bases). The CDR3 consists of 14 residues. CDR1 and CDR2 (germline): SGHAT, FQNNGV. DNA for the CDR3: TGTGCCAGCAGCCCCGGACAACAGGGAGATACGCAGTGTTTT. This sequence encodes CASSPGQQGDTQCF.

This clonotype was seen a handful of times. The chain couples TRBV2 to TRBJ2-5, with D perhaps matching TRBD1 (5 bases). The J call may be faulty, since TRBJ2-1 better matches the DNA end. Germline lookup yields CDR1 SNHLY and CDR2 FYNNEI. The CDR3 length is 14 residues. The CDR3 nucleotides are TGTGCCAGCAGTGACAGGGAATTCTACAATGAGCAGTTCTTC. It translates to CASSDREFYNEQFF.

This clonotype was observed a few times. The rearrangement joins TRBV6-2 or TRBV6-3 to TRBJ2-1; 12 bases map to TRBD2. V shed 5 bases and J 4 bases; nucleotides not matched to a gene: 3. Per the germline V gene, CDR1 is MNHEY and CDR2 is SVGEGT. CDR3 length: 15 residues. The CDR3 sequence: CASSGLAGYYNEQFF. As DNA, the CDR3 is TGTGCCAGCAGTGGACTAGCGGGATATTACAATGAGCAGTTCTTC.

This clonotype was seen a handful of times. CDR3 residues: CASSPSGSGTDTQYF. CDR3 bases: TGTGCCAGCAGCCCCAGCGGGAGTGGAACAGATACGCAGTATTTT. The J gene is TRBJ2-3, the V gene TRBV7-3; 8 bases align to TRBD2. With V trimmed by 5 bases and J by 3 bases, 7 bases remained unmatched. Germline V gene sequence: CDR1 SGHTA, CDR2 FQGTGA. CDR3 size: 15 residues.

The chain has TRBV4-3 and TRBJ2-3; D not resolved. V lost 2 bases to trimming and J lost 5 bases, with 8 bases between them. The germline V gene has CDR1 LGHNA and CDR2 YSLEER. The CDR3 covers 13 residues. In nucleotides, the CDR3 is TGCGCCAGCAGCCAAACGTACAGAGATACGCAGTATTTT. Translated: CASSQTYRDTQYF.

This chain connects TRBV6-6 to TRBJ1-4; no firm D call. There are 12 residues in the CDR3. The V end lost 7 bases, the J end lost 7 bases, and 10 bases lay between the germline ends. Per germline, CDR1 MNHNY and CDR2 SVGAGI (reference sequence). The CDR3 is CASNSEGEKLFF. For the CDR3, the DNA is TGTGCCAGCAATTCGGAAGGTGAAAAACTGTTTTTT.

Only a few counts were recorded for this clonotype. The V gene is TRBV7-6, the J gene TRBJ1-2; possibly TRBD1 for D (6 bases). This CDR3 has 15 amino acids. In germline, CDR1 is SGHVS, CDR2 FNYEAQ. Trimming took 6 bases from V and 2 from J, leaving 16 bases between them. The CDR3, as DNA: TGTGCCAGCAGTCGTCTGCCAGGGGCAAACTATGGCTACACCTTC. It encodes CASSRLPGANYGYTF.

The V call is TRBV29-1, the J call TRBJ2-5; 13 nucleotides line up with TRBD2. Germline V lookup: CDR1 SQVTM, CDR2 ANQGSEA. The CDR3 covers 14 residues. The ends lost 7 bases at V and 2 bases at J; junction bases unmatched: 4. The CDR3 protein is CSALGLAGQETQYF. The DNA for the CDR3 is TGCAGCGCCCTGGGACTAGCGGGGCAAGAGACCCAGTACTTC.

V usage is TRBV14 and J usage is TRBJ2-1; no definite D call. The germline V gene has CDR1 SGHDN and CDR2 FVKESK. This CDR3 is built from 13 residues. V was pared by 2 bases and J by 2 bases, with 4 bases between. This CDR3 is CASSQSTYNEQFF. CDR3 in DNA: TGTGCCAGCAGCCAATCCACCTACAATGAGCAGTTCTTC.